This T cell receptor beta chain originates from a study of early T cells in non-severe SARS-CoV-2 infection. Looking at the study overall: Bulk RNA from unsorted whole blood was sequenced; chains were unpaired. Study outcomes and limitations: Missing private and CD4 specificities, VDJdb matching favored anti-spike CD8 responses.

At least ten counts were recorded for this clonotype. Its antigen is unidentified. The CDR3 contains 15 residues. V gave up 6 bases and J gave up 2 bases; unmatched junction bases: 3. The germline V gene has CDR1 MNHEY and CDR2 SVGAGI. The TCR library protocol was used to attach unique molecular identifiers. These identifiers were attached to individual cDNA molecules. TCRdb analysed the 5' RACE reads with MiXCR anew, one entry per CDR3 protein. Of about 56,000 distinct CDR3 sequences in the sample, roughly a tenth were seen once. Material for sequencing was whole blood. V usage is TRBV6-5 and J usage is TRBJ2-6; 8 nucleotides match TRBD1. The origin of this receptor is an adult who was a healthcare worker with PCR-confirmed SARS-CoV-2 infection or an uninfected control (not recorded which). CDR3 coding DNA: TGTGCCAGCAGGGACAGGGAGGCTGGGGCCAACGTCCTGACTTTC. Its translation: CASRDREAGANVLTF.